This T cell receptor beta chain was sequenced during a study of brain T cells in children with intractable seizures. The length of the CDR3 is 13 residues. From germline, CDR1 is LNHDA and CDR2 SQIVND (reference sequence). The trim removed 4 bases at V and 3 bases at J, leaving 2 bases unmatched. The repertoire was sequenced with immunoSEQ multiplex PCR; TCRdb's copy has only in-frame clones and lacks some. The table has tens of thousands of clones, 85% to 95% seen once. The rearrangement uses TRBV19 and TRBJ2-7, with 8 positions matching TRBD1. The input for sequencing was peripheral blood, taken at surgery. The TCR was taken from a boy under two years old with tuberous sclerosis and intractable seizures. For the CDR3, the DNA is TGTGCCAGTAGTACCACAGGGGGCTACGAGCAGTACTTC. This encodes CASSTTGGYEQYF.